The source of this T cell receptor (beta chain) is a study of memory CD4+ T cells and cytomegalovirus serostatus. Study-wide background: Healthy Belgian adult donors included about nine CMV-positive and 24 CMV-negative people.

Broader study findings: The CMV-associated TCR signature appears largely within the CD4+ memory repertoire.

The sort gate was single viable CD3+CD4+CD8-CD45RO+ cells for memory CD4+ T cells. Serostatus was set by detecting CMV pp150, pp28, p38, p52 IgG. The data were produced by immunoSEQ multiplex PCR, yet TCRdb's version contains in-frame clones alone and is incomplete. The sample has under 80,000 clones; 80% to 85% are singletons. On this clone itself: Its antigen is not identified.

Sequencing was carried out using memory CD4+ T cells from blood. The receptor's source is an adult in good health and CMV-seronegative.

The CDR3 region is CASSLELALYNEQFF. CDR3 coding DNA: TGTGCCAGCAGCTTAGAACTAGCGTTATACAATGAGCAGTTCTTC. This chain uses TRBV7-9 with TRBJ2-1; 7 bases line up with TRBD2. CDR3 length equals 15 residues. From germline, CDR1 is SEHNR and CDR2 FQNEAQ (reference sequence). J lost 4 bases, V lost 1 base, and 4 bases had no gene match.